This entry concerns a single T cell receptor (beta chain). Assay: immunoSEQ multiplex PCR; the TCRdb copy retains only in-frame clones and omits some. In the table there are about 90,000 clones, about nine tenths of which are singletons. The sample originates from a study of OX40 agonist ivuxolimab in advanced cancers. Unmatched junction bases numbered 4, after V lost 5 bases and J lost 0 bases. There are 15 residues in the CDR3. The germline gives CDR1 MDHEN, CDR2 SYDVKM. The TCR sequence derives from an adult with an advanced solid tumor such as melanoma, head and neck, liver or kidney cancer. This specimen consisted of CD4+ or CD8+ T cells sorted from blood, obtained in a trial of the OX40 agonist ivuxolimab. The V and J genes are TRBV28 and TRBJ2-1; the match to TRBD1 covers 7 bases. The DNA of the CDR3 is TGTGCCAGCAGTCCCTCAGGGGGCTCCTACAATGAGCAGTTCTTC. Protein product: CASSPSGGSYNEQFF.